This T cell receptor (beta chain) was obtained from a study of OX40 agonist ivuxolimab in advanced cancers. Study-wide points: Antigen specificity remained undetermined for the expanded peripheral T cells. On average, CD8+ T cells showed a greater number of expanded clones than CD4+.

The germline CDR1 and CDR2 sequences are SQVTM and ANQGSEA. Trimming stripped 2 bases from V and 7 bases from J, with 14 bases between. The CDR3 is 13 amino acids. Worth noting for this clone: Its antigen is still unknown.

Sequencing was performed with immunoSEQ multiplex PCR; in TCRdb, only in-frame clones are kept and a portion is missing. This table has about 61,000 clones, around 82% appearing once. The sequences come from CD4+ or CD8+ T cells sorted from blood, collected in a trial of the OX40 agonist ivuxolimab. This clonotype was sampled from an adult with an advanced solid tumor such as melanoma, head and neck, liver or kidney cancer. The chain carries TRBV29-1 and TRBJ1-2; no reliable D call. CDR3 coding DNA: TGCAGCGTTGAATTGGGGAAAAGAGGTGGCTACACCTTC. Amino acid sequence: CSVELGKRGGYTF.